The 26 T cell receptor beta chains reported below all come from one sample, sequenced in a study of cytomegalovirus exposure and HLA in healthy donors. The primer mix had 60 Vbeta and 13 Jbeta primers. Here immunoSEQ multiplex PCR was the method, and the copy in TCRdb shows in-frame clones only, minus some. This sample has under 200,000 clones; roughly 85% occur once, and the top ten carry around 8%. The specimen was PBMCs. All receptors come from a male donor in good health and CMV-seropositive.

The chain carries TRBV30 and TRBJ1-3; TRBD1 is a possible D gene (5 bases). Germline V gene sequence: CDR1 GTSNPN, CDR2 SVGIG (reference sequence). V was shortened by 4 bases and J by 3 bases, with 13 bases between the two germline ends. CDR3 length equals 14 residues. For the CDR3, the DNA is TGTGCCTGGATCCCCGGGGGGTATGGAAACACCATATATTTT. It encodes CAWIPGGYGNTIYF.

V and J are TRBV10-3 and TRBJ2-5, with 8 bases aligning to TRBD2. This CDR3 is built from 15 residues. J lost 2 bases, V lost 6 bases, and 8 bases had no gene match. Germline V gives CDR1 ENHRY, CDR2 SYGVKD. Here the CDR3 DNA reads TGTGCCATCAGCGCTACGGGGGGGGGACAAGAGACCCAGTACTTC. Translation gives CAISATGGGQETQYF.

This clone was found a few times. The CDR3 DNA reads as TGCGCCAGCAGCTTGCACCCGCCAGTTATTGGGAGTTGTGCTGAAGCTTTCTTT. Translation gives CASSLHPPVIGSCAEAFF. This sequence joins TRBV5-1 and TRBJ1-1; D is uncertain. Trimming cost V 1 base and J 6 bases, with 25 bases left between them. The CDR3 is 18 residues long. Germline V gene sequence: CDR1 SGHRS, CDR2 YFSETQ. Using reference TRBV5-1 and TRBJ1-1 for the parts outside the CDR3, the full variable domain is KAGVTQTPRYLIKTRGQQVTLSCSPISGHRSVSWYQQTPGQGLQFLFEYFSETQRNKGNFPGRFSGRQFSNSRSEMNVSTLELGDSALYLCASSLHPPVIGSCAEAFFGQGTRLTVV.

The rearrangement joins TRBV4-1 to TRBJ1-3; 9 nucleotides align to TRBD1. CDR3 length equals 17 residues. Per the germline V gene, CDR1 is MGHRA and CDR2 is YSYEKL. J was trimmed by 3 bases and V by 3 bases; bases with no gene match: 9. CDR3 coding DNA: TGCGCCAGCAGCCAGGGGACAGGGAAAAGAAGTGGAAACACCATATATTTT. Translating gives CASSQGTGKRSGNTIYF.

The J gene is TRBJ2-1, the V gene TRBV15, with 8 positions matching TRBD1. The CDR3 covers 13 residues. Germline V CDR1 and CDR2: LNHNV, YYDKDF (reference sequence). The V segment lost 4 bases and the J segment 14 bases; nucleotides outside the gene matches: 10. The CDR3, as DNA: TGTGCCACCAGCATCGACAGGGGCCGCAATGAGTTCTTC. Its protein is CATSIDRGRNEFF.

The CDR3: CASQYVDTEAFF. In DNA form, the CDR3 reads TGTGCCAGTCAGTATGTGGACACTGAAGCTTTCTTT. V gene TRBV6-5 combines with J gene TRBJ1-1; unclear D gene. This CDR3 has 12 amino acids. Germline lookup yields CDR1 MNHEY and CDR2 SVGAGI. V gave up 9 bases and J gave up 3 bases, with 11 bases separating them.

The gene calls are TRBV5-4 and TRBJ1-6; TRBD1 is a possible D gene (5 bases). CDR1 SGHNT and CDR2 YYREEE come from the germline V gene (reference sequence). The CDR3 spans 13 residues. Trimming stripped 4 bases from V and 14 bases from J, with 16 bases between. The CDR3 is CASSQVDTKALHF. The CDR3 DNA reads as TGTGCCAGCAGCCAAGTGGACACCAAGGCCCTCCACTTT.

This chain joins TRBV9 and TRBJ2-3; no reliable D call. The CDR3 has 14 residues. Germline assignment: CDR1 SGDLS and CDR2 YYNGEE. V dropped 3 bases and J dropped 3 bases, with 11 bases sitting between them. The CDR3 nucleotides read TGTGCCAGCAGCGCCCAGGTGACGACAGATACGCAGTATTTT. Translated, it gives CASSAQVTTDTQYF.

The chain uses TRBV5-6 and TRBJ1-3, with 9 bases matching TRBD1. The CDR3 runs 16 residues. V was clipped by 4 bases and J by 4 bases; unmatched bases: 9. Per the germline V gene, CDR1 is SGHDT and CDR2 is YYEEEE. The CDR3 sequence: CASSPTGGLGGNTIYF. CDR3 nucleotides: TGTGCCAGCAGCCCCACAGGGGGCCTCGGAGGAAACACCATATATTTT.

The gene calls are TRBV19 and TRBJ1-1; TRBD1 agrees at 7 bases. Germline V gene sequence: CDR1 LNHDA, CDR2 SQIVND (reference sequence). The V and J ends lost 7 bases and 5 bases, in that order; junction bases with no gene match: 13. The CDR3 has 15 residues. CDR3 in DNA: TGTGCCAGTATGGGGCACGCAGGGGGAGATACTGAAGCTTTCTTT. It is translated as CASMGHAGGDTEAFF.

This chain links TRBV18 with TRBJ1-2; 7 positions agree with TRBD1. The CDR3 has 14 residues. The J segment lost 1 base and the V segment lost 3 bases, leaving 2 bases of the junction unmatched. Germline CDR1 reads KGHSH; CDR2 reads LQKENI. The CDR3 reads CASSPDRDNYGYTF. The CDR3 DNA reads TGTGCCAGCTCACCTGACAGGGATAACTATGGCTACACCTTC.

The chain is built from TRBV5-4 and TRBJ2-3; tentatively, D is TRBD2 (6 bases). V was shortened by 2 bases and J by 8 bases, with 18 bases between the two germline ends. Germline CDR1 reads SGHNT; CDR2 reads YYREEE (reference sequence). The CDR3 is made up of 15 amino acids. CDR3 in amino acids: CASSFIGTSSPTQYF. The CDR3 DNA is TGTGCCAGCAGCTTCATCGGGACTTCCTCCCCTACGCAGTATTTT.

J is TRBJ2-1 and V is TRBV10-2; 13 bases align to TRBD2. CDR3 length: 15 amino acids. V trimming: 3 bases; J trimming: 8 bases; junction bases outside the gene matches: 4. Germline-derived CDR1 and CDR2 are WSHSY and SAAADI. CDR3 region: CASSDRTSGRDEQFF. As DNA, the CDR3 is TGCGCCAGCAGTGATCGGACTAGCGGGAGAGATGAGCAGTTCTTC.

The genes are TRBV29-1 and TRBJ1-5, with D possibly TRBD1 on 5 matching bases. The length of the CDR3 is 13 residues. Germline V gene lookup returns CDR1 SQVTM and CDR2 ANQGSEA. Trimming removed 6 bases at V and 1 base at J, with 10 bases between. CDR3 sequence reads: CSVLDSSNQPQHF. CDR3 bases: TGCAGCGTACTCGACAGCAGCAATCAGCCCCAGCATTTT.

V and J are TRBV6-1 and TRBJ1-4; D is perhaps TRBD1 (6 bases). V lost 4 bases and J lost 8, with 17 bases in between. Germline lookup yields CDR1 MNHNS and CDR2 SASEGT. This CDR3 spans 15 amino acids. The CDR3 nucleotides read TGTGCCAGCAGTGTGGGGGAGGGGGGGAACGAAAAACTGTTTTTT. This encodes CASSVGEGGNEKLFF.

This clone has a single count. The gene calls are TRBV4-1 and TRBJ1-2; D is possibly TRBD1 (5 bases). Germline V lookup: CDR1 MGHRA, CDR2 YSYEKL. This CDR3 has 14 residues. V was clipped by 1 base and J by 4 bases, with 10 bases between them. For the CDR3, the DNA is TGCGCCAGCAGCCAAGGGTCAGGGATCTATGGCTACACCTTC. It codes for CASSQGSGIYGYTF.

CDR3: CASSSDTGNTIYF. CDR3 DNA sequence: TGTGCCAGCAGCTCGGACACTGGAAACACCATATATTTT. V gene TRBV5-6 combines with J gene TRBJ1-3, with a tentative D call TRBD1 (5 bases). V lost 3 bases to trimming and J lost 2 bases, with 6 bases between them. The CDR3 has 13 amino acids. Germline lookup yields CDR1 SGHDT and CDR2 YYEEEE.

The chain employs TRBV29-1 and TRBJ2-1; D is possibly TRBD1 (5 bases). V lost 6 bases and J 3 bases, leaving 15 bases between the germline ends. Germline V gives CDR1 SQVTM, CDR2 ANQGSEA. This CDR3 comprises 14 residues. The CDR3 bases are TGCAGCGTCACCAGCCTCCAGGGCTACAATGAGCAGTTCTTC. Amino acid sequence: CSVTSLQGYNEQFF.

This chain joins TRBV29-1 and TRBJ1-1; D may be TRBD1 (6 bases). The length of the CDR3 is 13 residues. Trimming cost V 6 bases and J 11 bases, with 22 bases left between them. Germline CDR1 and CDR2: SQVTM and ANQGSEA. CDR3 bases: TGCAGCGTCGATGTCCTGGACAGCTACTCGGCTTTCTTT. This translates into CSVDVLDSYSAFF.

This chain joins TRBV27 and TRBJ1-3; no firm D call. The germline V gene has CDR1 MNHEY and CDR2 SMNVEV (reference sequence). Trimming took 4 bases from V and 4 from J, leaving 11 bases between them. The CDR3 runs to 14 residues. The CDR3 DNA sequence: TGTGCCAGCAGTTCGGCGGGTAGCGGAAACACCATATATTTT. Translated, it gives CASSSAGSGNTIYF.

V is TRBV4-3 and J is TRBJ2-1; 13 bases are shared with TRBD2. After removal of 3 bases from V and 7 bases from J, the junction contained 12 bases not matched to a gene. The CDR3 sequence is 18 residues long. From germline, CDR1 is LGHNA and CDR2 YSLEER. CDR3 DNA sequence: TGCGCCAGCAGCCAGGGGGGACTAGCGGGGTGGGGTGGGAATGAGCAGTTCTTC. Translation: CASSQGGLAGWGGNEQFF.

This chain joins TRBV6-1 and TRBJ2-2; 11 bases are shared with TRBD2. J was trimmed by 5 bases and V by 3 bases; bases with no gene match: 8. The germline CDR1 and CDR2 sequences are MNHNS and SASEGT. This CDR3 is 17 amino acids long. CDR3 residues: CASSDPSTSGITGELFF. CDR3 nucleotide sequence: TGTGCCAGCAGTGACCCATCGACTAGCGGGATAACCGGGGAGCTGTTTTTT.

The chain carries TRBV6-5 and TRBJ1-2, with D possibly being TRBD1 (5 bases). CDR3 length: 13 residues. V was pared by 6 bases and J by 2 bases, with 10 bases between. The germline V gene has CDR1 MNHEY and CDR2 SVGAGI. CDR3 sequence: CASSQDRNYGYTF. Written as DNA, the CDR3 is TGTGCCAGCAGCCAAGACAGAAACTATGGCTACACCTTC.

The chain employs TRBV7-9 and TRBJ2-7; TRBD1 might be the D (5 bases). The CDR3 is 12 residues long. V lost 5 bases and J 7 bases, leaving 12 bases between the germline ends. Germline V gives CDR1 SEHNR, CDR2 FQNEAQ (reference sequence). The DNA for the CDR3 is TGTGCCAGCAGCCAAGGGGTCTGGGAGCAGTACTTC. The encoded protein is CASSQGVWEQYF.

The rearrangement links TRBV5-6 to TRBJ2-5; TRBD1 matches at 9 bases. The trim removed 4 bases at V and 0 bases at J, leaving 4 bases unmatched. Germline loops: CDR1 SGHDT, CDR2 YYEEEE. This CDR3 is 15 amino acids long. CDR3 sequence (DNA): TGTGCCAGCAGCCGAGGACAGGGGTACCAAGAGACCCAGTACTTC. This translates into CASSRGQGYQETQYF.

This chain joins TRBV2 and TRBJ2-5; 10 bases fit TRBD2. CDR3 length: 16 amino acids. Germline CDR1 is SNHLY and CDR2 is FYNNEI. V was pared by 5 bases and J by 0 bases, with 6 bases of the junction left unmatched. CDR3 protein: CASSPTSGANQETQYF. In nucleotides, the CDR3 is TGTGCCAGCAGTCCAACTAGCGGGGCGAACCAAGAGACCCAGTACTTC.